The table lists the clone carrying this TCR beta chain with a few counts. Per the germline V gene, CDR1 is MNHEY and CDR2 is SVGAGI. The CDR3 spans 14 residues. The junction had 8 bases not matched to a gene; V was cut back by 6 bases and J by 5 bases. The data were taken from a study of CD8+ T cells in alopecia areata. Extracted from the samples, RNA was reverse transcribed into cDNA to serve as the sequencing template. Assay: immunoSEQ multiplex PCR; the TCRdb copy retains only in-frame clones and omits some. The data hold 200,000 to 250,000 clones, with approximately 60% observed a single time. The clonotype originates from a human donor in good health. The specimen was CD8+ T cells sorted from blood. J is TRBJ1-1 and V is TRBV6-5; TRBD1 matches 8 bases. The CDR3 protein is CASSLGQGGTEAFF. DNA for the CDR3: TGTGCCAGCAGCCTCGGACAGGGAGGGACTGAAGCTTTCTTT.